This is a list of T cell receptor beta chains from one sample in a study of blood T cell repertoires in COVID-19. Here immunoSEQ multiplex PCR was the method, and the copy in TCRdb shows in-frame clones only, minus some. The table records roughly 300,000 clones, under 95% of them present only once. Sequences were obtained from PBMCs or T cells enriched from blood (not recorded which). The receptors originated from a woman aged 25 to 39 who had recovered from COVID-19. CDR3s include the opening cysteine and the closing phenylalanine or tryptophan. The order of the fields is V gene, D gene, J gene, CDR3 protein, CDR3 DNA. D genes are given only for firm matches.

TRBV2	.	TRBJ1-1	CASLIGAGNTEAFF	TGTGCCAGCCTCATAGGGGCCGGGAACACTGAAGCTTTCTTT
TRBV7-6	TRBD2	TRBJ2-1	CASSLASAGGNNEQFF	TGTGCCAGCAGCTTAGCGTCCGCGGGAGGAAACAATGAGCAGTTCTTC
TRBV14	.	TRBJ1-6	CASSQDVLSSPLHF	TGTGCCAGCAGCCAAGACGTCCTGAGTTCACCCCTCCACTTT
TRBV19	TRBD1	TRBJ1-6	CASSTGQGQNSPLHF	TGTGCCAGTAGTACCGGACAGGGTCAAAATTCACCCCTCCACTTT
TRBV19	TRBD2	TRBJ2-7	CASRVAGAYEQYF	TGTGCCAGTCGGGTAGCGGGGGCCTACGAGCAGTACTTC
TRBV5-1	.	TRBJ1-2	CASSWATGSDGYTF	TGCGCCAGCAGCTGGGCAACAGGGTCCGATGGCTACACCTTC
TRBV24-1	.	TRBJ1-1	CATRGQTNTEAFF	TGTGCCACCCGAGGACAGACGAACACTGAAGCTTTCTTT
TRBV12-5	.	TRBJ2-3	CASAARPERLDTQYF	TGTGCTAGTGCCGCTAGGCCGGAACGATTAGATACGCAGTATTTT
TRBV2	.	TRBJ2-3	CAGPTAASPPDTQYF	TGTGCCGGCCCGACTGCGGCCTCCCCTCCAGATACGCAGTATTTT
TRBV27	.	TRBJ2-3	CASSSVGDIADTQYF	TGTGCCAGCAGTTCTGTGGGAGATATCGCAGATACGCAGTATTTT
TRBV11-2	TRBD1	TRBJ2-7	CASSLDPQGAAEQYF	TGTGCCAGCAGCTTAGATCCACAGGGGGCCGCAGAGCAGTACTTC
TRBV4-3	TRBD1	TRBJ2-1	CASSQGQGAYEQFF	TGCGCCAGCAGCCAAGGACAGGGGGCTTATGAGCAGTTCTTC
TRBV11-3	TRBD1	TRBJ2-3	CASSLTGSTDTQYF	TGTGCCAGCAGCCTGACAGGGAGCACAGATACGCAGTATTTT
TRBV2	TRBD1	TRBJ2-5	CARGTGDQETQYF	TGTGCCAGAGGGACAGGGGATCAAGAGACCCAGTACTTC
TRBV18	TRBD1	TRBJ1-2	CASSPVPGQGNYGYTF	TGTGCCAGCTCACCCGTCCCGGGACAGGGGAACTATGGCTACACCTTC
TRBV9	TRBD2	TRBJ2-7	CASSVGGGVNEQYF	TGTGCCAGCAGCGTTGGCGGGGGGGTTAACGAGCAGTACTTC
TRBV28	TRBD1	TRBJ1-2	CASSPGTGGSVYGYTF	TGTGCCAGCAGCCCTGGGACAGGGGGCTCGGTCTATGGCTACACCTTC